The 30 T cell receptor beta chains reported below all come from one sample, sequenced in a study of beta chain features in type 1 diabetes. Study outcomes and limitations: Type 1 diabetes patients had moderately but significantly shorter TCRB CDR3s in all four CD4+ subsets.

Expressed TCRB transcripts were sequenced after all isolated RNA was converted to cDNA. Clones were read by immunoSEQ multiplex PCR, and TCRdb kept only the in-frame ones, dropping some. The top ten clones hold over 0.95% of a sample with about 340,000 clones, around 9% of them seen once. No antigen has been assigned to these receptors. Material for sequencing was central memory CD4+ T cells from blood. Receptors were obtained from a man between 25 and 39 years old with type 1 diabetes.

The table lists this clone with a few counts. CDR3 sequence reads: CASSLWTEGTEAFF. The CDR3 DNA reads as TGTGCCAGCAGCCTCTGGACAGAGGGAACTGAAGCTTTCTTT. The genes are TRBV7-9 and TRBJ1-1; tentative D call: TRBD1 (6 bases). Germline-derived CDR1 and CDR2 are SEHNR and FQNEAQ (reference sequence). V gave up 5 bases and J gave up 5 bases, with 15 bases separating them. The CDR3 is 14 amino acids.

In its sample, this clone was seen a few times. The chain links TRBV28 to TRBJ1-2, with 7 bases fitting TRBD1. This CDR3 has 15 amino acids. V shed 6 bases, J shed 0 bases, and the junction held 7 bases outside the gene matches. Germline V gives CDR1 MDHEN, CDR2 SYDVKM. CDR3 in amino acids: CASSITGATNYGYTF. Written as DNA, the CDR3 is TGTGCCAGCAGCATAACAGGGGCTACTAACTATGGCTACACCTTC.

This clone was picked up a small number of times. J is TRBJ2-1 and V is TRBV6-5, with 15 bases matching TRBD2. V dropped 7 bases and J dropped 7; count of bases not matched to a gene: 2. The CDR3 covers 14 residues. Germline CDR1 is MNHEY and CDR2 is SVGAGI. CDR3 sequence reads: CASTGLAGGNEQFF. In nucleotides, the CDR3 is TGTGCCAGCACCGGACTAGCGGGGGGGAATGAGCAGTTCTTC.

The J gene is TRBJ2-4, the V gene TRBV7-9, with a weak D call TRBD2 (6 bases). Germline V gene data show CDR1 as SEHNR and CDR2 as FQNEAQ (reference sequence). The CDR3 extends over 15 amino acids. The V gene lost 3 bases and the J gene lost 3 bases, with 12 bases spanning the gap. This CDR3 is CASSFGGWGKNIQYF. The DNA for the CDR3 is TGTGCCAGCAGCTTCGGGGGTTGGGGCAAAAACATTCAGTACTTC.

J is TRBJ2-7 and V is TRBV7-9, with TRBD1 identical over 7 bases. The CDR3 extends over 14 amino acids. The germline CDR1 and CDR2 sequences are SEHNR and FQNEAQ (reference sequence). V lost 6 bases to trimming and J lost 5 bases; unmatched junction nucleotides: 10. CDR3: CASSLSTGLNEQYF. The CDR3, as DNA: TGTGCCAGCAGTTTGTCGACAGGGTTGAACGAGCAGTACTTC.

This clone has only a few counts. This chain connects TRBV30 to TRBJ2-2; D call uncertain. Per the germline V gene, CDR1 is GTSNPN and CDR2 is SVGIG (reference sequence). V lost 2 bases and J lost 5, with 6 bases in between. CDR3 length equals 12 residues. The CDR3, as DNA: TGTGCCTGGAGTCCCCAGACCGGGGAGCTGTTTTTT. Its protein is CAWSPQTGELFF.

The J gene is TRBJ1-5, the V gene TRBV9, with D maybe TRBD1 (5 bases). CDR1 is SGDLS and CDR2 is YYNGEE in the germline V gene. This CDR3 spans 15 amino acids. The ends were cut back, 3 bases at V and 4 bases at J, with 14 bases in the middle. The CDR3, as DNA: TGTGCCAGCAGCGCGGAGGCCGGGGGAAATCAGCCCCAGCATTTT. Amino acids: CASSAEAGGNQPQHF.

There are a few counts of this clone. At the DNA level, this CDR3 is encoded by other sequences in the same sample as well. The CDR3: CASSVRLAGYNEQFF. CDR3 nucleotides: TGTGCCAGCAGCGTAAGACTAGCGGGGTACAATGAGCAGTTCTTC. The chain has TRBV9 and TRBJ2-1; 11 bases line up with TRBD2. The J segment lost 4 bases and the V segment lost 1 base, leaving 1 base of the junction unmatched. CDR3 length: 15 amino acids. Germline loops: CDR1 SGDLS, CDR2 YYNGEE.

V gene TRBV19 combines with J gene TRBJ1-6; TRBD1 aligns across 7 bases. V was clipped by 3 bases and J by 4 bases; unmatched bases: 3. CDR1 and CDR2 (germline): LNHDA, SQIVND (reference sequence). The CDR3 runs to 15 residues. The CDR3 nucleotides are TGTGCCAGTAGTATCGGGACAGTTTATAATTCACCCCTCCACTTT. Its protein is CASSIGTVYNSPLHF.

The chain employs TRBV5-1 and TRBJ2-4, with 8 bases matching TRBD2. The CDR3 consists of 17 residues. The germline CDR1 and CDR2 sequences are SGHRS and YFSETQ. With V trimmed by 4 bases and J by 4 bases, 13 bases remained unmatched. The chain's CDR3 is CASSPGGLAGGKNIQYF. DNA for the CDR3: TGCGCCAGCAGCCCGGGAGGACTAGCAGGCGGGAAAAACATTCAGTACTTC.

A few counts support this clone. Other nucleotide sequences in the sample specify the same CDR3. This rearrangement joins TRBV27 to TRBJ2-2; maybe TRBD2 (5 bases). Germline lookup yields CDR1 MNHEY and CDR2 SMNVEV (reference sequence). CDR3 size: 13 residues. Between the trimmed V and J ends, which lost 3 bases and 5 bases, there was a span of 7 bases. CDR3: CASSFGKTGELFF. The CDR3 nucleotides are TGTGCCAGCAGTTTCGGGAAAACCGGGGAGCTGTTTTTT.

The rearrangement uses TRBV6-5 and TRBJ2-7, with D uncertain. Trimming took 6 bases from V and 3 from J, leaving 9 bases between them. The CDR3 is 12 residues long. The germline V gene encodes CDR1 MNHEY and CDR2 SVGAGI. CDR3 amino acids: CASSISSYEQYF. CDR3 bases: TGTGCCAGCAGCATCTCGAGCTACGAGCAGTACTTC.

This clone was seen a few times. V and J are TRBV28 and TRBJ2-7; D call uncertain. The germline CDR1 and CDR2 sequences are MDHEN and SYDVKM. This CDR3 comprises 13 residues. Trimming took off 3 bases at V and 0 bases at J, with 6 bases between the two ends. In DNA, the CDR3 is TGTGCCAGCAGTTTGACGGTCTCCTACGAGCAGTACTTC. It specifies CASSLTVSYEQYF.

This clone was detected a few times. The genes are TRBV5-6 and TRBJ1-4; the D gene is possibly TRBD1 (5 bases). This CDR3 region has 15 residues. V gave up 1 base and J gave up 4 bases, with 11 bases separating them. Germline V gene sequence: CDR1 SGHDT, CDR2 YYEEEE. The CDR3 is CASSLSGTDNEKLFF. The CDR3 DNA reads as TGTGCCAGCAGCTTGTCCGGGACGGATAATGAAAAACTGTTTTTT.

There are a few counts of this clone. The CDR3 loop is CASSPARDNNSPLHF. In nucleotides, the CDR3 is TGTGCCAGCTCACCGGCCAGGGATAACAATTCACCCCTCCACTTT. This sequence joins TRBV18 and TRBJ1-6; D is possibly TRBD1 (5 bases). From germline, CDR1 is KGHSH and CDR2 LQKENI. The CDR3 is made up of 15 amino acids. Trimming stripped 3 bases from V and 7 bases from J, with 13 bases between. Full variable domain (missing parts from reference TRBV18 and TRBJ1-6): NAGVMQNPRHLVRRRGQEARLRCSPMKGHSHVYWYRQLPEEGLKFMVYLQKENIIDESGMPKERFSAEFPKEGPSILRIQQVVRGDSAAYFCASSPARDNNSPLHFGNGTRLTVT.

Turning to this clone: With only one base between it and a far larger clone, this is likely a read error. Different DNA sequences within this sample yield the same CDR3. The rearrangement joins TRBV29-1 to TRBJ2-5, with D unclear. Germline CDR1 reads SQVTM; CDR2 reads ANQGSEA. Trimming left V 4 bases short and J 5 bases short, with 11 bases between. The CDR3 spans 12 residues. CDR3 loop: CSVVVGGETQYF. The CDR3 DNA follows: TGCAGCGTTGTAGTCGGTGGGGAGACCCAGTACTTC.

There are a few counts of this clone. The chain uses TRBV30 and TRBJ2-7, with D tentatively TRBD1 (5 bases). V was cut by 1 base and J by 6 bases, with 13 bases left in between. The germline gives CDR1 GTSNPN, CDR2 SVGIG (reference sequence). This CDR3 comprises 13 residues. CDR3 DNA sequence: TGTGCCTGGAGTGCGGCAGGGCTCGGCGAGCAGTACTTC. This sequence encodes CAWSAAGLGEQYF.

The CDR3: CASSRSTGQEKLFF. CDR3 coding DNA: TGTGCCAGTAGTAGGTCGACAGGGCAGGAAAAACTGTTTTTT. This chain joins TRBV19 and TRBJ1-4, with 7 bases matching TRBD1. The CDR3 covers 14 residues. CDR1 LNHDA and CDR2 SQIVND come from the germline V gene (reference sequence). The ends lost 4 bases at V and 8 bases at J; junction bases unmatched: 7.

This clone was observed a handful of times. As DNA, the CDR3 is TGTGCCATCAGAGACAGACAGGGGGGCACTGAAGCTTTCTTT. Amino acids: CAIRDRQGGTEAFF. The gene calls are TRBV10-3 and TRBJ1-1, with TRBD1 identical over 9 bases. With 6 bases clipped from V and 4 bases from J, the junction kept 6 bases outside the gene matches. CDR1 and CDR2 (germline): ENHRY, SYGVKD. CDR3 length: 14 residues.

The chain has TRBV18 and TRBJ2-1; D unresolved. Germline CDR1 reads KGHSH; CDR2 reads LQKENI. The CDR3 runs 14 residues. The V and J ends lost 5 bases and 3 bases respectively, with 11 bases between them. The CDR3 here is CASSVGPSYNEQFF. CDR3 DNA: TGTGCCAGCTCAGTCGGACCGAGCTACAATGAGCAGTTCTTC.

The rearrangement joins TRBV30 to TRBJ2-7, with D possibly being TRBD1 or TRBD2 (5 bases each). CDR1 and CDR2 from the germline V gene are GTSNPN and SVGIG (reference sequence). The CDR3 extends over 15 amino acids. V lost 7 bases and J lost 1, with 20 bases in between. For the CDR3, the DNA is TGTGCCTCGAACGAGGGACCCTACCTGTCCTACGAGCAGTACTTC. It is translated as CASNEGPYLSYEQYF.

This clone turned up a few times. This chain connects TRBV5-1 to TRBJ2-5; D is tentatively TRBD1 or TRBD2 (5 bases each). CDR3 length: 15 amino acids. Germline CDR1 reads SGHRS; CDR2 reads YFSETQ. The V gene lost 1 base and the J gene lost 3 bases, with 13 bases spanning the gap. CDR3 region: CASSLLGTREETQYF. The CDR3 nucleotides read TGCGCCAGCAGCTTGCTCGGGACGAGAGAAGAGACCCAGTACTTC.

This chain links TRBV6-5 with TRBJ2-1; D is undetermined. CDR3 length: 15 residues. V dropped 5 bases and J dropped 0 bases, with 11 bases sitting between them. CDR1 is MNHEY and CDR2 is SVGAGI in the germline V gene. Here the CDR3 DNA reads TGTGCCAGCAGTCCGGGCCCTAGCTCCTACAATGAGCAGTTCTTC. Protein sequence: CASSPGPSSYNEQFF.

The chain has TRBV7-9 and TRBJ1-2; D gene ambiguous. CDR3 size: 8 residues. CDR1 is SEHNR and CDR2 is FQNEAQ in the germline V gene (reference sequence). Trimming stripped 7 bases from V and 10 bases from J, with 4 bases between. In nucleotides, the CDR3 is TGTGCCAGCATCCCCTACACCTTC. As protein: CASIPYTF. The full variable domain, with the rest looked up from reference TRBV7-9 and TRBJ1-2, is DTGVSQNPRHKITKRGQNVTFRCDPISEHNRLYWYRQTLGQGPEFLTYFQNEAQLEKSRLLSDRFSAERPKGSFSTLEIQRTEQGDSAMYLCASIPYTFGSGTRLTVV.

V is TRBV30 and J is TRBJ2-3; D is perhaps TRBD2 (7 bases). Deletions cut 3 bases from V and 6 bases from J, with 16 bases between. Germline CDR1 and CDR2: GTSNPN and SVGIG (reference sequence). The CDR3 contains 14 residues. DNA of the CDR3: TGTGCCTGGAGCCAGCGGGGACATAGGGATACGCAGTATTTT. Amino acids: CAWSQRGHRDTQYF. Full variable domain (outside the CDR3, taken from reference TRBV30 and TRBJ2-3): SQTIHQWPATLVQPVGSPLSLECTVEGTSNPNLYWYRQAAGRGLQLLFYSVGIGQISSEVPQNLSASRPQDRQFILSSKKLLLSDSGFYLCAWSQRGHRDTQYFGPGTRLTVL.

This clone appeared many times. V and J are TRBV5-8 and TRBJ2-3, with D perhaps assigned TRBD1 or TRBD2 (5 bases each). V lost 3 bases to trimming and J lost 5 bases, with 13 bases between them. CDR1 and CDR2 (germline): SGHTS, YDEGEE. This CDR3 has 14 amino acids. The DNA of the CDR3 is TGTGCCAGCAGCTCGGCGGTGAGGGGAGATACGCAGTATTTT. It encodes CASSSAVRGDTQYF.

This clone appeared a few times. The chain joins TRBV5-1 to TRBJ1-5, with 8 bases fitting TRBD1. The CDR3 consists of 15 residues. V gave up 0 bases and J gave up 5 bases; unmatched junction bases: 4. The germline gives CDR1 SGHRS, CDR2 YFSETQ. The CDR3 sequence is CASSLAGGEYQPQHF. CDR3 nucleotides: TGCGCCAGCAGCTTGGCAGGGGGCGAATATCAGCCCCAGCATTTT.

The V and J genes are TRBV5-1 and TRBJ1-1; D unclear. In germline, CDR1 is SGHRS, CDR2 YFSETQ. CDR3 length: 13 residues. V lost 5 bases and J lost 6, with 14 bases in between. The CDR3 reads CASRTGMASEAFF. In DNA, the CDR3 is TGCGCCAGCAGGACGGGGATGGCATCTGAAGCTTTCTTT. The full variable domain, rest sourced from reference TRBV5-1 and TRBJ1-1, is KAGVTQTPRYLIKTRGQQVTLSCSPISGHRSVSWYQQTPGQGLQFLFEYFSETQRNKGNFPGRFSGRQFSNSRSEMNVSTLELGDSALYLCASRTGMASEAFFGQGTRLTVV.

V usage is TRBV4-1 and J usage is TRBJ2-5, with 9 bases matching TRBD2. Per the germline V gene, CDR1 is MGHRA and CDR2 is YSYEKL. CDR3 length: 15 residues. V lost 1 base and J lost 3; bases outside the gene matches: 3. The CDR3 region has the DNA TGCGCCAGCAGCCAAGTCCTAGCGGGAAAAGAGACCCAGTACTTC. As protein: CASSQVLAGKETQYF.

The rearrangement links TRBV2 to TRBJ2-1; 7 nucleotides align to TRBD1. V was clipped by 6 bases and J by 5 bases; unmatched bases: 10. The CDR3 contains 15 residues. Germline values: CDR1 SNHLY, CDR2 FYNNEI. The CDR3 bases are TGTGCCAGCAGGAAGGACGGGACAGCCAACAATGAGCAGTTCTTC. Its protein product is CASRKDGTANNEQFF.